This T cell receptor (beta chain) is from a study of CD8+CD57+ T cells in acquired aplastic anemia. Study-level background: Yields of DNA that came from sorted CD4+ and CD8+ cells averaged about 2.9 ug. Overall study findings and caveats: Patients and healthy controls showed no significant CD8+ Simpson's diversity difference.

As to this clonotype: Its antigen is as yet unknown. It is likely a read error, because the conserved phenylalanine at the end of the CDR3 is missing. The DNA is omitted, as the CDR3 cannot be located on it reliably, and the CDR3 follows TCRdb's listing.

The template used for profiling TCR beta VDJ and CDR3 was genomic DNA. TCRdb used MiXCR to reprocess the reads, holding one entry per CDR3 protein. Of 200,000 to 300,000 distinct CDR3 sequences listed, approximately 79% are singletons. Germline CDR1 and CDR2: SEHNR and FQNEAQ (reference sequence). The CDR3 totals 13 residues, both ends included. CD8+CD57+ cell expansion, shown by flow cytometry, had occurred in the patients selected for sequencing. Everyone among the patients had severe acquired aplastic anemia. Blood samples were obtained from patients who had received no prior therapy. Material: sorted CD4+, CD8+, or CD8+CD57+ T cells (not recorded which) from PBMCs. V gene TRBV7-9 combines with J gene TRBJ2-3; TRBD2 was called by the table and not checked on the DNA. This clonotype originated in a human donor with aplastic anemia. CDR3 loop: CASSGEGTVGPYK.